The 27 T cell receptor beta chains below all came from one sample that was sequenced in a study of blood T cell repertoires in COVID-19. The assay was immunoSEQ multiplex PCR, and TCRdb's table has in-frame clones only and misses some. The profile covers more than 200,000 clones, with 70% to 90% appearing a single time and 4.3% taken by the ten largest. Sequencing was done on a sample of PBMCs or T cells enriched from blood (not recorded which). Receptors were obtained from a man aged 30-40 years with acute COVID-19.

V gene TRBV5-1 combines with J gene TRBJ2-7; 10 nucleotides line up with TRBD1. J gave up 6 bases and V 4 bases, and 7 bases lay outside the gene matches. Per the germline V gene, CDR1 is SGHRS and CDR2 is YFSETQ. The CDR3 is 14 residues long. CDR3 residues: CASSEGTGVSEQYF. CDR3 nucleotide sequence: TGCGCCAGCAGCGAAGGGACAGGGGTATCCGAGCAGTACTTC.

The chain combines TRBV29-1 with TRBJ2-3, with TRBD2 as a possible D gene (5 bases). The germline V gene encodes CDR1 SQVTM and CDR2 ANQGSEA. Trimming cost V 5 bases and J 2 bases, with 11 bases left between them. The CDR3 covers 13 residues. CDR3 sequence: CSVKRLTTDTQYF. The CDR3 DNA reads TGCAGCGTTAAGCGGCTCACCACAGATACGCAGTATTTT.

CDR3 protein: CASSIESTRSTEAFF. The CDR3 DNA follows: TGTGCCAGTAGTATAGAATCGACAAGAAGCACTGAAGCTTTCTTT. The chain joins TRBV19 to TRBJ1-1; D gene unclear. The V and J ends lost 0 bases and 4 bases respectively, with 12 bases between them. Germline V gives CDR1 LNHDA, CDR2 SQIVND (reference sequence). The CDR3 runs 15 residues.

The chain carries TRBV12-3 or TRBV12-4 and TRBJ2-3; D is possibly TRBD1 (6 bases). Trimming removed 6 bases from V and 5 bases from J, with 12 bases in between. This CDR3 is built from 13 residues. The CDR3 protein is CASRVLQGDTQYF. The CDR3 DNA reads as TGTGCCAGCAGGGTTTTACAGGGAGATACGCAGTATTTT.

The gene calls are TRBV29-1 and TRBJ1-3; D gene unclear. Germline V gene lookup returns CDR1 SQVTM and CDR2 ANQGSEA. This CDR3 comprises 11 residues. CDR3 nucleotides: TGCAGTGTCTACGTCGGAAACACCATATATTTT. Amino acid sequence: CSVYVGNTIYF.

The chain is built from TRBV6-5 and TRBJ1-4, with 7 positions matching TRBD1. With V trimmed by 6 bases and J by 7 bases, 11 bases remained unmatched. The CDR3 covers 15 residues. Germline loops: CDR1 MNHEY, CDR2 SVGAGI. The CDR3 loop is CASSPGTARGEKLFF. For the CDR3, the DNA is TGTGCCAGCAGCCCCGGGACAGCGCGGGGTGAAAAACTGTTTTTT.

The chain combines TRBV5-4 with TRBJ2-7; 7 bases agree with TRBD1. V was pared by 5 bases and J by 2 bases, with 13 bases of the junction left unmatched. Germline-derived CDR1 and CDR2 are SGHNT and YYREEE (reference sequence). CDR3 size: 16 residues. DNA for the CDR3: TGTGCCAGCAGTTCGTACCAGACAGGGCCCCCCTACGAGCAGTACTTC. This codes for CASSSYQTGPPYEQYF.

V gene TRBV7-6 combines with J gene TRBJ2-5; TRBD2 matches at 12 bases. CDR1 and CDR2 from the germline V gene are SGHVS and FNYEAQ. This CDR3 is built from 17 residues. V shed 2 bases and J 0 bases; nucleotides not matched to a gene: 4. CDR3 DNA: TGTGCCAGCAGCTTATTCCTAGCGGGGGGGTACCAAGAGACCCAGTACTTC. Translated, it gives CASSLFLAGGYQETQYF.

The CDR3 protein is CAISERVDYGYTF. CDR3 bases: TGTGCCATCAGTGAACGGGTTGACTATGGCTACACCTTC. The chain combines TRBV10-3 with TRBJ1-2; D ambiguous. The CDR3 length is 13 residues. The germline V gene has CDR1 ENHRY and CDR2 SYGVKD. V was trimmed by 3 bases and J by 3 bases, leaving 8 bases between them.

This clone was counted a single time. The chain joins TRBV5-1 to TRBJ2-1; TRBD2 matches 7 bases. CDR3 length: 14 amino acids. V trimming: 4 bases; J trimming: 5 bases; junction bases outside the gene matches: 6. Germline V gene lookup returns CDR1 SGHRS and CDR2 YFSETQ. The DNA for the CDR3 is TGCGCCAGCAGCCTCCCGGGACTACACAATGAGCAGTTCTTC. It encodes CASSLPGLHNEQFF.

This chain connects TRBV5-5 to TRBJ1-6, with a possible D match to TRBD1 (6 bases). This CDR3 is 15 amino acids long. CDR1 and CDR2 (germline): SGHKS, YYEKEE (reference sequence). Between the trimmed V and J ends, which lost 6 bases and 7 bases, there was a span of 17 bases. Written as DNA, the CDR3 is TGTGCCAGCATCCCCAGACAGGATGGAAATTCACCCCTCCACTTT. It specifies CASIPRQDGNSPLHF.

The rearrangement joins TRBV24-1 to TRBJ1-2; a weak D match, TRBD1 (5 bases). Deletions cut 10 bases from V and 2 bases from J, with 13 bases between. The CDR3 contains 13 residues. Per the germline V gene, CDR1 is KGHDR and CDR2 is SFDVKD. For the CDR3, the DNA is TGTGCCACTTCCGGGGGGATAAACTATGGCTACACCTTC. Translation gives CATSGGINYGYTF.

V is TRBV5-1 and J is TRBJ2-2, with 8 bases matching TRBD1. CDR1 is SGHRS, CDR2 YFSETQ, per germline. The trim removed 0 bases at V and 6 bases at J, leaving 4 bases unmatched. This CDR3 spans 15 amino acids. CDR3 protein: CASSLGQGLAGELFF. CDR3 DNA: TGCGCCAGCAGCTTGGGACAGGGGTTAGCCGGGGAGCTGTTTTTT.

This clone was found a few times. The V gene is TRBV29-1, the J gene TRBJ1-2; D uncertain. Trimming stripped 6 bases from V and 0 bases from J, with 5 bases between. The germline CDR1 and CDR2 sequences are SQVTM and ANQGSEA. This CDR3 comprises 11 residues. Here the CDR3 DNA reads TGCAGCGTCCCGGCTAACTATGGCTACACCTTC. Its protein is CSVPANYGYTF.

V gene TRBV5-5 combines with J gene TRBJ2-3; D unresolved. Germline V CDR1 and CDR2: SGHKS, YYEKEE (reference sequence). Trimming shortened V by 3 bases and J by 8 bases, and 10 bases separated the two germline ends. The CDR3 has 12 residues. CDR3 sequence: CASSSDGGTQYF. CDR3 DNA sequence: TGTGCCAGCAGCTCAGACGGCGGTACGCAGTATTTT.

Only a few counts were recorded for this clone. This rearrangement joins TRBV6-4 to TRBJ2-7, with a possible D match to TRBD1 (6 bases). The germline CDR1 and CDR2 sequences are MRHNA and SNTAGT. Deletions cut 0 bases from V and 6 bases from J, with 6 bases between. The CDR3 totals 12 residues. The CDR3 spells CASSDSDSEQYF. The DNA of the CDR3 is TGTGCCAGCAGTGACTCGGACAGCGAGCAGTACTTC.

The CDR3 spells CASGSTPREGALGSTEAFF. DNA for the CDR3: TGTGCTAGTGGTTCCACCCCACGGGAGGGGGCCCTAGGGAGCACTGAAGCTTTCTTT. V is TRBV12-5 and J is TRBJ1-1; 7 nucleotides agree with TRBD1. V gave up 4 bases and J gave up 4 bases; unmatched junction bases: 21. Germline V lookup: CDR1 LGHNT, CDR2 FRNRAP. The CDR3 is made up of 19 amino acids.

Details on this clone: Germline and junction disagree at one end, which may indicate a read error. The chain joins TRBV12-5 to TRBJ2-1; 8 positions match TRBD1. Looked up from germline, CDR1 is LGHNT and CDR2 is FRNRAP. The CDR3 is 12 residues long. This chain's CDR3 is CASGPSDRGELF. CDR3 bases: TGTGCTAGTGGTCCGTCTGACAGGGGTGAGCTCTTC.

The count of this clone is one. The chain joins TRBV4-1 to TRBJ1-2, with no clear D. The CDR3 is made up of 13 amino acids. Looked up from germline, CDR1 is MGHRA and CDR2 is YSYEKL. Trimming pared 2 bases from V and 7 bases from J, leaving 11 bases between. The CDR3 coding sequence is TGCGCCAGCAGCCAAACCGGGAGGGTTGGCTACACCTTC. Its translation is CASSQTGRVGYTF.

DNA for the CDR3: TGCGCCAGCAGTAGGGGACAGGGGAGCACAGATACGCAGTATTTT. It codes for CASSRGQGSTDTQYF. The genes are TRBV5-1 and TRBJ2-3, with 10 positions matching TRBD1. This CDR3 region has 15 residues. Germline-derived CDR1 and CDR2 are SGHRS and YFSETQ. V lost 5 bases and J lost 0; bases outside the gene matches: 3.

The rearrangement uses TRBV5-1 and TRBJ2-3, with 14 bases lining up with TRBD2. The CDR3 length is 15 residues. Trimming removed 7 bases from V and 5 bases from J; junction bases left unmatched: 6. Germline V gene lookup returns CDR1 SGHRS and CDR2 YFSETQ. CDR3 DNA sequence: TGCGCCAGCTCTGGACTAGCGGGGGGAGGAGATACGCAGTATTTT. Translating gives CASSGLAGGGDTQYF.

The chain uses TRBV29-1 and TRBJ1-2; D might be TRBD1 (5 bases). CDR1 and CDR2 from the germline V gene are SQVTM and ANQGSEA. CDR3 length: 11 amino acids. V lost 4 bases, J lost 14 bases, and 17 bases lay in between. Written as DNA, the CDR3 is TGCAGCGTTGGGGCAGGGCCTAAGGAGACCTTC. Its translation: CSVGAGPKETF. The full variable domain, rest sourced from reference TRBV29-1 and TRBJ1-2, is SAVISQKPSRDICQRGTSLTIQCQVDSQVTMMFWYRQQPGQSLTLIATANQGSEATYESGFVIDKFPISRPNLTFSTLTVSNMSPEDSSIYLCSVGAGPKETFGSGTRLTVV.

The chain has TRBV29-1 and TRBJ2-5; D is unclear. This CDR3 has 13 residues. Germline V CDR1 and CDR2: SQVTM, ANQGSEA. The V end lost 1 base, the J end lost 10 bases, and 16 bases lay between the germline ends. CDR3 residues: CSVEVFVGDYQYF. In DNA, the CDR3 is TGCAGCGTTGAAGTTTTTGTTGGAGATTACCAGTACTTC.

This clone was picked up a small number of times. The rearrangement joins TRBV5-1 to TRBJ1-6; TRBD1 aligns across 7 bases. Per the germline V gene, CDR1 is SGHRS and CDR2 is YFSETQ. Germline trimming cut 4 bases from V and 6 bases from J; bases unmatched to any gene: 10. The CDR3 contains 16 residues. Here the CDR3 DNA reads TGCGCCAGCAGCCCGGGTCTCGGACAGGCTAATTCACCCCTCCACTTT. Translation gives CASSPGLGQANSPLHF.

In its sample, this clone was seen once. Other DNA sequences in this specimen translate into the identical CDR3. The chain links TRBV9 to TRBJ2-3; D not resolved. The CDR3 has 13 amino acids. Germline V lookup: CDR1 SGDLS, CDR2 YYNGEE. Trimming removed 0 bases at V and 3 bases at J, with 5 bases between. CDR3 in amino acids: CASSVALTDTQYF. The CDR3, as DNA: TGTGCCAGCAGCGTAGCTTTGACAGATACGCAGTATTTT.

This clone was seen once. The chain couples TRBV7-9 to TRBJ1-5; no firm D call. The V and J ends lost 7 bases and 7 bases respectively, with 14 bases between them. The CDR3 has 13 residues. Germline V gives CDR1 SEHNR, CDR2 FQNEAQ (reference sequence). The chain's CDR3 is CASTQEAGQPQHF. The CDR3 DNA reads TGTGCCAGCACCCAAGAGGCAGGCCAGCCCCAGCATTTT.

This clone appeared a single time. The chain couples TRBV10-3 to TRBJ1-5; D uncertain. Germline V CDR1 and CDR2: ENHRY, SYGVKD. The CDR3 is 17 residues long. V lost 0 bases and J lost 2, with 14 bases in between. CDR3 region: CAISESVIRSGNQPQHF. CDR3 nucleotide sequence: TGTGCCATCAGTGAGTCGGTTATCCGTTCGGGCAATCAGCCCCAGCATTTT.